Reported below is one T cell receptor (beta chain). Its antigen is not identified. Exclusion followed for patients with uncontrolled infection, other autoimmune disease, pregnancy or lactation. Each diagnosis drew on symptoms, thyroxine, TRAb, thyroid ultrasound and orbital computed tomography findings. V lost 4 bases and J 6 bases, leaving 13 bases between the germline ends. The germline CDR1 and CDR2 sequences are MGHRA and YSYEKL. CDR3 length: 14 residues. Amplification targeted TCR beta CDR3 regions from RNA transcripts. HTBI primers were the set used in a first-round RT-PCR of the TCR CDR3. TCRdb itself ran the multiplex PCR reads through MiXCR, one entry per CDR3 protein. Among approximately 330,000 distinct CDR3 sequences listed, around a sixth were seen once. This sample was included in a study of T cells in Graves' hyperthyroidism and ophthalmopathy. General observations from the study: Blood also contained most expanded thyroid clonotypes above 0.001.

The chain joins TRBV4-1 to TRBJ2-1; D is perhaps TRBD1 (5 bases). The receptor's source is a woman aged 45-60 years with Graves' hyperthyroidism. The specimen sequenced was blood. The CDR3 DNA is TGCGCCAGCAGCCTTCAAGGGGCCCCCAATGAGCAGTTCTTC. This encodes CASSLQGAPNEQFF.